These 23 T cell receptor beta chains were sequenced from one sample in a study of T cell responses to AZD1222 COVID-19 vaccine. TCRdb's copy holds only in-frame clones and misses some; the assay was immunoSEQ multiplex PCR. Of more than 85,000 clones listed, approximately 91% are singletons. The sample consisted of peripheral blood, taken on day 0 of AZD1222 vaccination. These receptors came from an adult in good health.

V and J are TRBV5-1 and TRBJ2-1, with 10 nucleotides matching TRBD2. The CDR3 is 17 residues long. V was clipped by 3 bases and J by 4 bases; unmatched bases: 10. Germline lookup yields CDR1 SGHRS and CDR2 YFSETQ. CDR3 sequence: CASSSPGEREGYNEQFF. CDR3 bases: TGCGCCAGCAGCTCCCCGGGAGAGCGGGAGGGATACAATGAGCAGTTCTTC.

The chain has TRBV5-1 and TRBJ1-5; D remains unclear. Germline V gene sequence: CDR1 SGHRS, CDR2 YFSETQ. This CDR3 is 15 amino acids long. V was cut by 6 bases and J by 0 bases, with 13 bases left in between. The CDR3 reads CASTGVWDSNQPQHF. CDR3 in DNA: TGCGCCAGCACCGGTGTTTGGGATAGCAATCAGCCCCAGCATTTT.

The chain employs TRBV5-1 and TRBJ2-7; TRBD1 matches at 9 bases. The V segment lost 0 bases and the J segment 4 bases; nucleotides outside the gene matches: 8. The germline V gene has CDR1 SGHRS and CDR2 YFSETQ. This CDR3 has 16 residues. In nucleotides, the CDR3 is TGCGCCAGCAGCTTGGCCGGGGACAGGGCCCCTTACGAGCAGTACTTC. Residues: CASSLAGDRAPYEQYF.

V gene TRBV5-4 combines with J gene TRBJ1-5; D is unclear. V was trimmed by 4 bases and J by 4 bases, leaving 15 bases between them. The CDR3 runs to 15 residues. Germline-derived CDR1 and CDR2 are SGHNT and YYREEE (reference sequence). CDR3 residues: CASSRLSAENQPQHF. The CDR3 bases are TGTGCCAGCAGCAGATTGTCGGCAGAGAATCAGCCCCAGCATTTT.

V and J are TRBV3-1 (or the pseudogene TRBV3-2) and TRBJ2-7; 9 nucleotides line up with TRBD2. Germline lookup yields CDR1 LGHDT and CDR2 YNNKEL (reference sequence). With 0 bases clipped from V and 7 bases from J, the junction kept 10 bases outside the gene matches. There are 16 residues in the CDR3. The CDR3 DNA sequence: TGTGCCAGCAGCCAAGATCTGGCGGGAGGGCCCGGGGAGCAGTACTTC. It encodes CASSQDLAGGPGEQYF.

The V gene is TRBV7-2, the J gene TRBJ1-2; a possible D gene is TRBD1 (6 bases). The germline CDR1 and CDR2 sequences are SGHTA and FQGNSA. V dropped 3 bases and J dropped 3 bases, with 11 bases sitting between them. CDR3 length equals 14 residues. The CDR3 here is CASSFGQRYYGYTF. DNA for the CDR3: TGTGCCAGCAGCTTCGGACAGAGGTACTATGGCTACACCTTC.

This clone was seen a single time. The chain couples TRBV9 to TRBJ2-4; 7 nucleotides line up with TRBD2. CDR3 length: 14 amino acids. Germline loops: CDR1 SGDLS, CDR2 YYNGEE. V trimming: 4 bases; J trimming: 5 bases; junction bases outside the gene matches: 6. The CDR3 spells CASSPMGGENIQYF. DNA of the CDR3: TGTGCCAGCAGCCCCATGGGGGGGGAAAACATTCAGTACTTC. The variable domain in full, completed from reference TRBV9 and TRBJ2-4, reads DSGVTQTPKHLITATGQRVTLRCSPRSGDLSVYWYQQSLDQGLQFLIQYYNGEERAKGNILERFSAQQFPDLHSELNLSSLELGDSALYFCASSPMGGENIQYFGAGTRLSVL.

This chain joins TRBV29-1 and TRBJ2-3; D is unclear. The CDR3 totals 13 residues. V lost 5 bases to trimming and J lost 2 bases, with 11 bases between them. Germline V gene sequence: CDR1 SQVTM, CDR2 ANQGSEA. The CDR3 coding sequence is TGCAGCGTTCAAGGTCAGATCACAGATACGCAGTATTTT. It encodes CSVQGQITDTQYF.

This clone was seen just once. This sequence joins TRBV11-2 and TRBJ1-2; D is possibly TRBD1 (6 bases). V lost 5 bases and J 7 bases, leaving 14 bases between the germline ends. The CDR3 extends over 13 amino acids. The germline CDR1 and CDR2 sequences are SGHAT and FQNNGV. CDR3: CASSEQGFGGYTF. The DNA of the CDR3 is TGTGCCAGCAGCGAACAGGGATTCGGTGGCTACACCTTC.

The chain recombines TRBV10-3 with TRBJ1-1, with 9 bases that match TRBD1. This CDR3 is 14 amino acids long. Germline CDR1 reads ENHRY; CDR2 reads SYGVKD. V lost 5 bases and J lost 5; bases outside the gene matches: 6. DNA for the CDR3: TGTGCCATCAGTACACAGGGGGCGGGAACTGAAGCTTTCTTT. Amino acids: CAISTQGAGTEAFF.

The chain uses TRBV5-4 and TRBJ2-5, with TRBD2 identical over 10 bases. This CDR3 is 15 amino acids long. Germline lookup yields CDR1 SGHNT and CDR2 YYREEE (reference sequence). The ends lost 4 bases at V and 5 bases at J; junction bases unmatched: 8. The CDR3 DNA is TGTGCCAGCAGCGGGACTAGCGTCAAAGGGGAGACCCAGTACTTC. Protein: CASSGTSVKGETQYF.

The chain links TRBV11-2 to TRBJ2-7; either TRBD1 or TRBD2 may fit D (5 bases each). This CDR3 is built from 14 residues. Germline V gives CDR1 SGHAT, CDR2 FQNNGV. Trimming stripped 5 bases from V and 6 bases from J, with 17 bases between. The chain's CDR3 is CASSLSGTNGEQYF. The CDR3, as DNA: TGTGCCAGCAGCCTCTCCGGGACGAACGGCGAGCAGTACTTC.

The rearrangement links TRBV3-1 (or the pseudogene TRBV3-2) to TRBJ1-6; weak D call: TRBD1 (6 bases). CDR1 is LGHDT and CDR2 is YNNKEL in the germline V gene (reference sequence). Trimming removed 2 bases at V and 10 bases at J, with 15 bases between. The CDR3 consists of 15 residues. In nucleotides, the CDR3 is TGTGCCAGCAGCCAAAACAGGGCTCTAGGATCACCCCTCCACTTT. This codes for CASSQNRALGSPLHF.

The chain links TRBV19 to TRBJ2-5, with 7 nucleotides matching TRBD2. Germline values: CDR1 LNHDA, CDR2 SQIVND (reference sequence). V was clipped by 6 bases and J by 1 base; unmatched bases: 11. The CDR3 totals 16 residues. The CDR3 protein is CASRYPRGGTQETQYF. CDR3 nucleotides: TGTGCCAGTAGATACCCCCGGGGAGGGACCCAAGAGACCCAGTACTTC.

This clone has just a few counts. V and J are TRBV14 and TRBJ2-2, with D tentatively TRBD2 (5 bases). Per germline, CDR1 SGHDN and CDR2 FVKESK. V lost 3 bases and J lost 6, with 17 bases in between. The CDR3 loop spans 16 amino acids. CDR3 region: CASSHRLSGKAGELFF. Here the CDR3 DNA reads TGTGCCAGCAGCCACCGCCTTTCGGGAAAGGCCGGGGAGCTGTTTTTT.

DNA of the CDR3: TGCAGTGCTAGAGATGCGAGTGAGCAGTTCTTC. Translation gives CSARDASEQFF. The J gene is TRBJ2-1, the V gene TRBV20-1; D uncertain. V gave up 0 bases and J gave up 9 bases, with 6 bases separating them. CDR1 is DFQATT and CDR2 is SNEGSKA in the germline V gene (reference sequence). The CDR3 is 11 residues long.

V is TRBV12-3 or TRBV12-4 and J is TRBJ2-7; D not certain. With 2 bases removed from V and 4 bases from J, the gap between germline ends came to 3 bases. CDR3 length: 11 residues. The CDR3 loop is CASSLNYEQYF. In nucleotides, the CDR3 is TGTGCCAGCAGTTTAAATTACGAGCAGTACTTC.

The chain couples TRBV19 to TRBJ2-3; no reliable D call. Germline CDR1 is LNHDA and CDR2 is SQIVND (reference sequence). V was clipped by 3 bases and J by 2 bases, with 6 bases between them. The CDR3 runs 13 residues. The CDR3 sequence: CASSISVTDTQYF. Written as DNA, the CDR3 is TGTGCCAGTAGTATCTCAGTCACAGATACGCAGTATTTT.

The chain carries TRBV19 and TRBJ2-1; D is ambiguous. The CDR3 totals 14 residues. The V and J ends lost 1 base and 5 bases respectively, with 9 bases between them. Per the germline V gene, CDR1 is LNHDA and CDR2 is SQIVND (reference sequence). CDR3 DNA sequence: TGTGCCAGTAGTATAGCAACTTCCGACAATGAGCAGTTCTTC. This gives the protein CASSIATSDNEQFF.

This sequence joins TRBV24-1 and TRBJ1-1, with D perhaps matching TRBD1 (5 bases). The CDR3 has 13 amino acids. V was cut by 9 bases and J by 1 base, with 11 bases left in between. Germline V gene sequence: CDR1 KGHDR, CDR2 SFDVKD. This chain's CDR3 is CATPGPTNTEAFF. The CDR3 DNA reads as TGTGCCACCCCGGGACCGACGAACACTGAAGCTTTCTTT.

The chain links TRBV6-6 to TRBJ1-6, with TRBD1 identical over 9 bases. CDR1 MNHNY and CDR2 SVGAGI come from the germline V gene (reference sequence). Unmatched junction bases numbered 4, after V lost 0 bases and J lost 10 bases. This CDR3 contains 15 residues. In nucleotides, the CDR3 is TGTGCCAGCAGTTACTCGGGACAGGGTCAATCACCCCTCCACTTT. This codes for CASSYSGQGQSPLHF.

The J gene is TRBJ1-5, the V gene TRBV5-1; D is perhaps TRBD1 (5 bases). Trimming cost V 0 bases and J 0 bases, with 13 bases left between them. Germline V CDR1 and CDR2: SGHRS, YFSETQ. The length of the CDR3 is 17 residues. DNA of the CDR3: TGCGCCAGCAGCTTGGAGGGACCGACCTATAGCAATCAGCCCCAGCATTTT. Protein: CASSLEGPTYSNQPQHF.

The chain employs TRBV2 and TRBJ1-5, with a tentative D call TRBD1 (5 bases). V gave up 6 bases and J gave up 3 bases, with 12 bases separating them. This CDR3 is 14 amino acids long. CDR1 is SNHLY, CDR2 FYNNEI, per germline. CDR3 region: CASSLGRANQPQHF. The CDR3 bases are TGTGCCAGCAGCCTTGGCAGGGCCAATCAGCCCCAGCATTTT.